Below, 23 T cell receptor beta chains from the same sample are listed, as sequenced in a study of tumor T cells in aggressive B-cell lymphoma. Libraries were prepared by immunoSEQ multiplex PCR; TCRdb keeps only in-frame clonotypes and omits some of them. The repertoire has 9,000 or so clones, about 85% of them found once; the top ten carry more than 3%. Source material: tumor tissue. The receptors shown here come from an adult with diffuse large B cell lymphoma.

There are a few counts of this clone. The chain couples TRBV6-1 to TRBJ2-6; TRBD1 might be the D (6 bases). This CDR3 is 19 amino acids long. Trimming took 2 bases from V and 0 from J, leaving 17 bases between them. The V gene's germline CDR1 is MNHNS and CDR2 SASEGT. DNA for the CDR3: TGTGCCAGCAGTGAATCTTGGACAGCAAAATACTCTGGGGCCAACGTCCTGACTTTC. This sequence encodes CASSESWTAKYSGANVLTF.

Written as DNA, the CDR3 is TGTGCCAGCAGTGAAGCGGGGGGGCAAGTAGATACGCAGTATTTT. It specifies CASSEAGGQVDTQYF. The chain combines TRBV28 with TRBJ2-3, with 10 positions matching TRBD2. Germline V gene lookup returns CDR1 MDHEN and CDR2 SYDVKM. V was pared by 5 bases and J by 5 bases, with 7 bases of the junction left unmatched. The CDR3 consists of 15 residues.

The gene calls are TRBV5-6 and TRBJ2-7, with D perhaps matching TRBD1 (6 bases). Germline V gives CDR1 SGHDT, CDR2 YYEEEE. Between the trimmed V and J ends, which lost 2 bases and 2 bases, there was a span of 17 bases. The CDR3 spans 16 residues. The CDR3, as DNA: TGTGCCAGCAGCTTTGGTTTGACAGGCAAGGCCTACGAGCAGTACTTC. Its protein product is CASSFGLTGKAYEQYF.

The chain is built from TRBV5-1 and TRBJ2-5; TRBD2 matches at 14 bases. This CDR3 has 16 residues. In germline, CDR1 is SGHRS, CDR2 YFSETQ. The V segment lost 3 bases and the J segment 5 bases; nucleotides outside the gene matches: 6. The CDR3 loop reads CASSSTSGGAWETQYF. DNA of the CDR3: TGCGCCAGCAGCTCGACTAGCGGGGGGGCCTGGGAGACCCAGTACTTC.

The V and J genes are TRBV7-2 and TRBJ2-1; 12 bases line up with TRBD2. The CDR3 consists of 16 residues. CDR1 is SGHTA, CDR2 FQGNSA, per germline. Unmatched junction bases numbered 5, after V lost 4 bases and J lost 4 bases. CDR3 DNA: TGTGCCAGCAGCTCTGTCGGGACTAGCGGGTACAATGAGCAGTTCTTC. Amino acid sequence: CASSSVGTSGYNEQFF. The whole variable domain, filled in from reference TRBV7-2 and TRBJ2-1, reads GAGVSQSPSNKVTEKGKDVELRCDPISGHTALYWYRQSLGQGLEFLIYFQGNSAPDKSGLPSDRFSAERTGGSVSTLTIQRTQQEDSAVYLCASSSVGTSGYNEQFFGPGTRLTVL.

This clone was detected only a few times. The chain links TRBV27 to TRBJ1-2; a weak D match, TRBD1 (5 bases). Germline V lookup: CDR1 MNHEY, CDR2 SMNVEV (reference sequence). The CDR3 length is 15 residues. The ends were cut back, 0 bases at V and 5 bases at J, with 13 bases in the middle. The CDR3 protein is CASSLSGGTGYGYTF. The CDR3 DNA follows: TGTGCCAGCAGTTTATCCGGGGGGACTGGGTATGGCTACACCTTC.

This clone has more than one count but fewer than ten. The chain combines TRBV11-2 with TRBJ2-5; a weak D match, TRBD2 (7 bases). The CDR3 runs to 15 residues. Germline V gene sequence: CDR1 SGHAT, CDR2 FQNNGV. Trimming stripped 5 bases from V and 5 bases from J, with 18 bases between. CDR3 loop: CASSPISGGLETQYF. The CDR3 DNA sequence: TGTGCCAGCAGCCCAATCTCGGGGGGCCTTGAGACCCAGTACTTC.

The V gene is TRBV9, the J gene TRBJ2-1; 15 positions agree with TRBD2. Germline V lookup: CDR1 SGDLS, CDR2 YYNGEE. There are 19 residues in the CDR3. V shed 4 bases and J 0 bases; nucleotides not matched to a gene: 8. As DNA, the CDR3 is TGTGCCAGCAGCCGCGGGACTAGCGGGGGGACCAGCTCCTACAATGAGCAGTTCTTC. It translates to CASSRGTSGGTSSYNEQFF.

This chain uses TRBV6-1 with TRBJ2-5; 11 bases are shared with TRBD1. The CDR3 is made up of 15 amino acids. Germline loops: CDR1 MNHNS, CDR2 SASEGT. The V gene end was trimmed by 4 bases and the J gene end by 5 bases; junction bases not matched to a gene: 6. The CDR3 loop reads CASSGGQGVVETQYF. The CDR3 nucleotides read TGTGCCAGCAGTGGGGGACAGGGGGTAGTGGAGACCCAGTACTTC.

The V and J genes are TRBV4-3 and TRBJ2-1; D unclear. This CDR3 spans 13 amino acids. Trimming removed 2 bases from V and 4 bases from J, with 6 bases in between. The germline V gene encodes CDR1 LGHNA and CDR2 YSLEER. The CDR3 reads CASSQYGYNEQFF. The CDR3 DNA sequence: TGCGCCAGCAGCCAATACGGGTACAATGAGCAGTTCTTC.

V and J are TRBV6-5 and TRBJ1-2; 7 positions match TRBD1. Trimming took 6 bases from V and 6 from J; bases not matched to a gene: 7. Germline-derived CDR1 and CDR2 are MNHEY and SVGAGI. This CDR3 is 13 amino acids long. The CDR3: CASRPQTGNGYTF. The CDR3 nucleotides read TGTGCCAGCAGACCCCAGACAGGGAATGGCTACACCTTC.

The genes are TRBV4-1 and TRBJ2-2; no definite D call. V was cut by 2 bases and J by 1 base, with 5 bases left in between. Germline CDR1 reads MGHRA; CDR2 reads YSYEKL. The length of the CDR3 is 14 residues. Written as DNA, the CDR3 is TGCGCCAGCAGCCAATCAGGGAACACCGGGGAGCTGTTTTTT. This sequence encodes CASSQSGNTGELFF.

V is TRBV6-6 and J is TRBJ2-3, with D possibly being TRBD2 (5 bases). The length of the CDR3 is 13 residues. The germline gives CDR1 MNHNY, CDR2 SVGAGI (reference sequence). V lost 5 bases to trimming and J lost 6 bases, with 12 bases between them. CDR3 loop: CASSPTGFDTQYF. In DNA form, the CDR3 reads TGTGCCAGCAGTCCTACGGGGTTTGATACGCAGTATTTT.

The chain uses TRBV15 and TRBJ1-3, with D hard to call. With 5 bases removed from V and 6 bases from J, the gap between germline ends came to 11 bases. The CDR3 is 13 amino acids. Germline V gives CDR1 LNHNV, CDR2 YYDKDF (reference sequence). The CDR3 DNA reads TGTGCCACCAGCGGCACAGTTTTAAACACCATATATTTT. Translating gives CATSGTVLNTIYF.

V usage is TRBV5-1 and J usage is TRBJ2-7; 9 bases align to TRBD1. The CDR3 covers 14 residues. Germline CDR1 is SGHRS and CDR2 is YFSETQ. Trimming removed 5 bases from V and 3 bases from J; junction bases left unmatched: 6. The CDR3 DNA reads as TGCGCCAGCAGGCCGGGACAGGGTATCTACGAGCAGTACTTC. This translates into CASRPGQGIYEQYF.

CDR3 bases: TGTGCCTGGAGTGCGGCAGGGGGCGCGGGTGGCTACACCTTC. Its translation is CAWSAAGGAGGYTF. The chain uses TRBV30 and TRBJ1-2; 8 bases fit TRBD1. The CDR3 is 14 amino acids. The germline CDR1 and CDR2 sequences are GTSNPN and SVGIG (reference sequence). V shed 1 base, J shed 7 bases, and the junction held 8 bases outside the gene matches.

This clone was detected a few times. CDR3 nucleotide sequence: TGTGCCAGCAGTCTTACTGGGACAGCTTACGAGCAGTACTTC. Protein: CASSLTGTAYEQYF. The V call is TRBV6-5, the J call TRBJ2-7; the match to TRBD1 covers 7 bases. V was pared by 5 bases and J by 4 bases, with 8 bases of the junction left unmatched. The CDR3 extends over 14 amino acids. Germline CDR1 and CDR2: MNHEY and SVGAGI.

The rearrangement links TRBV6-5 to TRBJ1-3, with 9 bases lining up with TRBD1. The germline gives CDR1 MNHEY, CDR2 SVGAGI. V shed 4 bases, J shed 0 bases, and the junction held 1 base outside the gene matches. The CDR3 has 15 residues. DNA for the CDR3: TGTGCCAGCAGTTGGGACAGGGACTCTGGAAACACCATATATTTT. As protein: CASSWDRDSGNTIYF.

Here the CDR3 reads CASSIGSQSYEQYF. CDR3 bases: TGTGCCAGTAGTATAGGAAGTCAGTCCTACGAGCAGTACTTC. This chain joins TRBV19 and TRBJ2-7; D is ambiguous. Germline CDR1 and CDR2: LNHDA and SQIVND (reference sequence). This CDR3 contains 14 residues. V was clipped by 1 base and J by 1 base, with 8 bases between them.

The rearrangement uses TRBV28 and TRBJ1-2; 9 positions match TRBD1. Germline-derived CDR1 and CDR2 are MDHEN and SYDVKM. V shed 6 bases, J shed 1 base, and the junction held 9 bases outside the gene matches. This CDR3 has 16 amino acids. The chain's CDR3 is CASSPGQGFGNYGYTF. The CDR3 DNA reads TGTGCCAGCAGCCCGGGACAGGGTTTCGGTAACTATGGCTACACCTTC.

The chain uses TRBV5-1 and TRBJ2-5; D is possibly TRBD1 (6 bases). The DNA end is more similar to TRBJ2-7, so the J call may be wrong. Germline V gene data show CDR1 as SGHRS and CDR2 as YFSETQ. The CDR3 has 12 amino acids. CDR3 DNA: TGCGCCAGCAGCTCACAGGGCTACGAGCAGTACTTC. Residues: CASSSQGYEQYF.

The chain carries TRBV28 and TRBJ1-6, with D perhaps TRBD1 (5 bases). The CDR3 runs to 15 residues. The germline gives CDR1 MDHEN, CDR2 SYDVKM. Deletions cut 4 bases from V and 10 bases from J, with 17 bases between. CDR3 amino acids: CASSSALGGTSPLHF. The CDR3 DNA sequence: TGTGCCAGCAGTTCCGCCCTGGGGGGGACGTCACCCCTCCACTTT.

This chain connects TRBV14 to TRBJ2-7, with 7 bases lining up with TRBD2. The CDR3 is 12 amino acids. Germline trimming cut 4 bases from V and 3 bases from J; bases unmatched to any gene: 0. CDR1 SGHDN and CDR2 FVKESK come from the germline V gene. The CDR3 region is CASSPSGYEQYF. CDR3 DNA: TGTGCCAGCAGCCCTAGCGGCTACGAGCAGTACTTC.